Here is one TCR beta chain with its context. The data are from a study of control samples from healthy donors and cancer patients. Germline CDR1 reads SGHTS; CDR2 reads YDEGEE. Between the trimmed V and J ends, which lost 6 bases and 4 bases, there was a span of 19 bases. The CDR3 spans 15 residues. Produced via immunoSEQ multiplex PCR; TCRdb's table is partial and in-frame only. The sample lists approximately 150,000 clones; under 90% were seen once. The TCR originated in a man aged 50 to 59 with head and neck cancer. J is TRBJ2-5 and V is TRBV5-8; D unclear. Sequences were obtained from PBMCs. CDR3 DNA sequence: TGTGCCAGCACCGTTGGGTCAGGTGGGCGAGAGACCCAGTACTTC. Protein product: CASTVGSGGRETQYF.